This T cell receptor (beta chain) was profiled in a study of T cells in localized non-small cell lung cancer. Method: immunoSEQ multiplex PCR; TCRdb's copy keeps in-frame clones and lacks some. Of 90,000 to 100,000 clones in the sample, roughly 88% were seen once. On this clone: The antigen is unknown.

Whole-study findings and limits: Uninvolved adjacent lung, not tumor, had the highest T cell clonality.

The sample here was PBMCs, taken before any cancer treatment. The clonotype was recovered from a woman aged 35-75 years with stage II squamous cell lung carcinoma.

The CDR3: CASSLDGARGQYNEQFF. The CDR3, as DNA: TGTGCCAGCAGCTTAGACGGTGCCCGGGGGCAATACAATGAGCAGTTCTTC. The V call is TRBV13, the J call TRBJ2-1; D possibly matches TRBD1 or TRBD2 (6 bases each). V was trimmed by 1 base and J by 4 bases, leaving 17 bases between them. The CDR3 runs 17 residues. Germline loops: CDR1 PRHDT, CDR2 FYEKMQ (reference sequence).